The present TCR beta chain was sequenced within a study of T cells expressing NK-cell markers. Per the germline V gene, CDR1 is SQVTM and CDR2 is ANQGSEA. This CDR3 has 12 residues. One entry per CDR3 protein, without DNA, is what TCRdb gives after re-calling the 5' RACE reads. The sample data list approximately 420,000 distinct CDR3 sequences. The rearrangement joins TRBV29-1 to TRBJ2-1; the D gene TCRdb calls, TRBD2, cannot be checked with no DNA. This receptor was obtained from a woman in her forties or fifties in good health. The source material was blood T cells: a sorted CD56 or NKG2C T cell subset, CD4+ or CD8+ T cells, or bulk PBMC T cells (not recorded which). The CDR3 is CSVVQAANEQFF.